Listed below are T cell receptor beta chains from one sample, sequenced in a study of early T cells in non-severe SARS-CoV-2 infection. TCRdb ran MiXCR on the 5' RACE reads and lists one entry per CDR3 protein. The sample includes tens of thousands of distinct CDR3 sequences, about 9.5% of them seen just once. The sample was whole blood, taken at baseline. Receptors originate from an adult who was a healthcare worker with PCR-confirmed SARS-CoV-2 infection or an uninfected control (not recorded which). The CDR3 runs from the conserved cysteine through the conserved F or W. D genes are given only for firm matches. Clone sizes are given selectively: once, few, many, or a class where the clone is expanded.

few	TRBV5-1	TRBJ2-3	NA	CASGPLATDTQYF	TGCGCCAGCGGACCTCTGGCCACAGATACGCAGTATTTT
many	TRBV20-1	TRBJ2-3	TRBD2	CSASPPGLAGGQDTQYF	TGCAGTGCTAGTCCCCCGGGACTAGCGGGGGGGCAAGATACGCAGTATTTT
few	TRBV18	TRBJ2-7	NA	CASSPQGSPPYEQYF	TGTGCCAGCTCACCACAGGGCTCCCCGCCCTACGAGCAGTACTTC
many	TRBV19	TRBJ1-5	NA	CASSLWARNQPQHF	TGTGCCAGTAGTTTGTGGGCACGGAATCAGCCCCAGCATTTT
many	TRBV19	TRBJ1-3	NA	CASGLRGSGNTIYF	TGTGCCAGTGGACTGAGAGGCTCTGGAAACACCATATATTTT
many	TRBV5-5	TRBJ1-5	NA	CASSLVGEGRGNQPQHF	TGTGCCAGCAGCCTTGTGGGTGAGGGTAGGGGCAATCAGCCCCAGCATTTT
few	TRBV6-2/TRBV6-3	TRBJ2-3	NA	CASSPDRLQGDTQYF	TGTGCCAGCAGCCCAGACAGGCTCCAGGGAGATACGCAGTATTTT
NA	TRBV5-1	TRBJ2-3	TRBD1	CASNQGAGGTDTQYF	TGCGCCAGCAACCAGGGGGCAGGGGGCACAGATACGCAGTATTTT
many	TRBV6-6	TRBJ1-3	NA	CASSQPGDSGNTIYF	TGTGCCAGCAGCCAGCCGGGCGACTCTGGAAACACCATATATTTT
many	TRBV7-3	TRBJ2-7	TRBD2	CASSPSGGTGEQYF	TGTGCCAGCAGCCCGAGCGGGGGCACTGGCGAGCAGTACTTC
few	TRBV7-9	TRBJ1-2	NA	CASSPGGRSYGYTF	TGTGCCAGCAGCCCTGGAGGGCGGAGTTATGGCTACACCTTC
few	TRBV5-1	TRBJ2-3	TRBD1	CASSSRGGQGTDTQYF	TGCGCCAGCAGCTCCAGGGGGGGACAGGGGACAGATACGCAGTATTTT
few	TRBV20-1	TRBJ2-7	NA	CSAIGQGYEQYF	TGCAGTGCTATCGGGCAGGGCTACGAGCAGTACTTC
many	TRBV3-1	TRBJ1-2	TRBD1	CASSRDRVEYGYTF	TGTGCCAGCAGTCGGGACAGGGTAGAGTATGGCTACACCTTC
many	TRBV9	TRBJ2-2	TRBD2	CASSIRGGPPAGELFF	TGTGCCAGCAGCATACGCGGGGGGCCCCCTGCGGGGGAGCTGTTTTTT
NA	TRBV6-6	TRBJ2-7	NA	CASSPRDVSYEQYF	TGTGCCAGCAGTCCTCGGGACGTCTCCTACGAGCAGTACTTC
many	TRBV7-2	TRBJ2-2	TRBD1	CASRMQGGAGELFF	TGTGCCAGCAGGATGCAAGGGGGCGCCGGGGAGCTGTTTTTT
NA	TRBV3-1	TRBJ2-3	NA	CASSHGEDRGDTQYF	TGTGCCAGCAGCCACGGAGAGGATAGAGGAGATACGCAGTATTTT
few	TRBV27	TRBJ1-2	NA	CASSSLPGPANYGYTF	TGTGCCAGCAGTTCCCTCCCGGGACCGGCTAACTATGGCTACACCTTC
few	TRBV28	TRBJ1-2	NA	CASSRGSPSNYGYTF	TGTGCCAGCAGTCGGGGGTCACCGTCTAACTATGGCTACACCTTC
NA	TRBV2	TRBJ1-1	NA	CASSDEGNTEAFF	TGTGCCAGCAGTGACGAGGGGAACACTGAAGCTTTCTTT
few	TRBV7-9	TRBJ1-2	NA	CASSLGFNYGYTF	TGTGCCAGCAGCTTAGGCTTTAACTATGGCTACACCTTC
NA	TRBV12-3/TRBV12-4	TRBJ2-5	NA	CASSPSAETQYF	TGTGCCAGCAGTCCTAGCGCAGAGACCCAGTACTTC
few	TRBV11-2	TRBJ2-7	NA	CASSFSRGEQYF	TGTGCCAGCAGCTTCTCCCGGGGCGAGCAGTACTTC
few	TRBV4-3	TRBJ1-1	TRBD1	CASSQDRPRQGLLGAEAFF	TGCGCCAGCAGCCAAGATCGGCCGAGACAGGGCCTCCTAGGAGCTGAAGCTTTCTTT
few	TRBV5-1	TRBJ1-2	NA	CASSRTESQHYGYTF	TGCGCCAGCAGCAGAACAGAGAGTCAACACTATGGCTACACCTTC
few	TRBV7-2	TRBJ1-3	NA	CASSHNRNTIYF	TGTGCCAGCAGCCACAATAGGAACACCATATATTTT
NA	TRBV9	TRBJ2-3	NA	CASSFPARGVSTDTQYF	TGTGCCAGCAGCTTTCCCGCCAGGGGGGTTAGCACAGATACGCAGTATTTT
few	TRBV12-3/TRBV12-4	TRBJ2-3	TRBD1	CASGRQGPTDTQYF	TGTGCCAGCGGCCGACAGGGCCCGACAGATACGCAGTATTTT
many	TRBV7-2	TRBJ2-1	TRBD2	CASSSRLAGGNEQFF	TGTGCCAGCAGCTCAAGACTAGCGGGGGGTAATGAGCAGTTCTTC
few	TRBV7-2	TRBJ2-5	TRBD1	CASSRDRSGETQYF	TGTGCCAGCAGCCGGGACAGGAGTGGAGAGACCCAGTACTTC
NA	TRBV14	TRBJ1-1	NA	CASSQGRETEAFF	TGTGCCAGCAGCCAGGGCAGGGAGACTGAAGCTTTCTTT
few	TRBV7-9	TRBJ2-3	NA	CASSLDLQGRTDTQYF	TGTGCCAGCAGCTTAGACTTACAGGGCCGCACAGATACGCAGTATTTT
many	TRBV7-2	TRBJ2-2	TRBD1	CASSSLWTGSTGELFF	TGTGCCAGCAGCTCCCTTTGGACAGGAAGCACCGGGGAGCTGTTTTTT
many	TRBV21-1	TRBJ1-5	NA	CASTAGRRSNQPQHF	TGTGCCAGCACTGCGGGTCGTCGGAGCAATCAGCCCCAGCATTTT
NA	TRBV2	TRBJ2-1	TRBD2	CASRKGLAGEEQFF	TGTGCCAGCAGAAAAGGACTAGCGGGGGAGGAGCAGTTCTTC
few	TRBV5-1	TRBJ1-1	NA	CASSPQVNTEAFF	TGCGCCAGCAGCCCCCAAGTTAACACTGAAGCTTTCTTT
NA	TRBV4-1	TRBJ2-3	NA	CASSQALADTQYF	TGCGCCAGCAGCCAAGCATTGGCAGATACGCAGTATTTT
few	TRBV11-2	TRBJ1-4	NA	CASRATGRNEKLFF	TGTGCCAGCAGGGCGACAGGTCGTAATGAAAAACTGTTTTTT
many	TRBV18	TRBJ2-1	TRBD1	CASSSGDSQPGGEQFF	TGTGCCAGCTCAAGTGGGGACAGCCAGCCAGGGGGTGAGCAGTTCTTC